This paragraph covers one T cell receptor beta chain sequence. Sequencing was performed with immunoSEQ multiplex PCR; in TCRdb, only in-frame clones are kept and a portion is missing. The sample lists more than 70,000 clones; roughly nine tenths were seen once. After removal of 5 bases from V and 2 bases from J, the junction contained 5 bases not matched to a gene. Germline CDR1 MNHEY, CDR2 SMNVEV (reference sequence). The CDR3 loop spans 14 amino acids. The data are from a study of blood T cell repertoires in COVID-19. The receptor comes from a man aged 45-65 years with acute or convalescent COVID-19. J is TRBJ2-7 and V is TRBV27, with 8 bases that match TRBD1. Sequenced material: peripheral blood. CDR3: CASSQGATPYEQYF. The DNA for the CDR3 is TGTGCCAGCAGTCAGGGGGCAACCCCCTACGAGCAGTACTTC.